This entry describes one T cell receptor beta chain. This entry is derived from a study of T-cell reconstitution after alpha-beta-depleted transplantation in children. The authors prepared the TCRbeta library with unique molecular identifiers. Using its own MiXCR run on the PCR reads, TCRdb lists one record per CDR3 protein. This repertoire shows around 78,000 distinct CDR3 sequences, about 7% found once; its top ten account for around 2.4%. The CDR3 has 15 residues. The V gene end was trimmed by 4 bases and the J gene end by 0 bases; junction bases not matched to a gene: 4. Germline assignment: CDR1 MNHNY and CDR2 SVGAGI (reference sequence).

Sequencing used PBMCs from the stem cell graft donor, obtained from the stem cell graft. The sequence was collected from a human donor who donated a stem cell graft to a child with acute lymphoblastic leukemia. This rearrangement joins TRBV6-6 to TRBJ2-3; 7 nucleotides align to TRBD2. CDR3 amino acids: CASSFPGLSTDTQYF. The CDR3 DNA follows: TGTGCCAGCAGTTTCCCGGGACTAAGCACAGATACGCAGTATTTT.